This record looks at one T cell receptor beta chain sequence and its context. This sample is part of a study of blood T cell repertoires in COVID-19. Background on the study: The samples span acute and convalescent COVID-19 from the United States, Italy and Spain. From T cells, B-cell-depleted T cells, or PBMCs came the material, which was cDNA or gDNA.

Followed over time, Seattle patients had been enrolled while infection was active. Trimming left V 2 bases short and J 7 bases short, with 13 bases between. Germline V CDR1 and CDR2: SGHNT, YYREEE (reference sequence). This CDR3 is built from 14 residues. In the original analysis: It was from reference gene primer amplification that nucleated cell counts were estimated. Assay: immunoSEQ multiplex PCR; the TCRdb copy retains only in-frame clones and omits some. V and J calls and clone size are given by that table; D and trimming were obtained from the DNA. The sample records about 68,000 clones, 80% to 95% being singletons.

This clonotype originated in a man aged 50 to 60 with COVID-19, enrolled during active disease. The sequenced sample was peripheral blood. The V and J genes are TRBV5-4 and TRBJ1-3; maybe TRBD1 (5 bases). The CDR3 DNA is TGTGCCAGCAGCTTTAGGGGCTCCAGGAACACCATATATTTT. Its protein product is CASSFRGSRNTIYF.